The clone carrying this T cell receptor beta chain was counted a few times. Antigen unknown. These data originate in a study of T cells in Graves' hyperthyroidism and ophthalmopathy. General study results and limits: Ophthalmopathy prediction by the model preceded onset by a median about 6.8 months.

Each diagnosis drew on symptoms, thyroxine, TRAb, thyroid ultrasound and orbital computed tomography findings. There were TCR beta CDR3 regions amplified from RNA transcripts. TCR CDR3 underwent first-round RT-PCR with the HTBI primer set. TCRdb itself ran the multiplex PCR reads through MiXCR, one entry per CDR3 protein. The sample shows 300,000 to 500,000 distinct CDR3 sequences, more than 13% of them seen only once. The CDR3 length is 13 residues. Germline V gene sequence: CDR1 SGDLS, CDR2 YYNGEE. The V and J ends lost 3 bases and 5 bases respectively, with 11 bases between them. Source material: blood. The J gene is TRBJ2-5, the V gene TRBV9, with a weak D call TRBD2 (5 bases). This TCR was recovered from a man in his fifties or sixties with Graves' ophthalmopathy. In DNA form, the CDR3 reads TGTGCCAGCAGCGCACCCCGAGGGGAGACCCAGTACTTC. It is translated as CASSAPRGETQYF. Complete variable domain (other parts from reference TRBV9 and TRBJ2-5): DSGVTQTPKHLITATGQRVTLRCSPRSGDLSVYWYQQSLDQGLQFLIQYYNGEERAKGNILERFSAQQFPDLHSELNLSSLELGDSALYFCASSAPRGETQYFGPGTRLLVL.